This T cell receptor beta chain was found in a study of OX40 agonist ivuxolimab in advanced cancers. Here immunoSEQ multiplex PCR was the method, and the copy in TCRdb shows in-frame clones only, minus some. The table records roughly 90,000 clones, roughly nine tenths of them present only once. CDR3 size: 13 residues. CDR1 LNHDA and CDR2 SQIVND come from the germline V gene (reference sequence). V was trimmed by 6 bases and J by 1 base, leaving 8 bases between them. The rearrangement links TRBV19 to TRBJ2-3, with D possibly TRBD2 on 6 matching bases. Sequences were derived from CD4+ or CD8+ T cells sorted from blood, sampled in a trial of the OX40 agonist ivuxolimab. The TCR originated in an adult with an advanced solid tumor such as melanoma, head and neck, liver or kidney cancer. The CDR3 nucleotides read TGTGCCAGTAGGGGGGAGGGCACAGATACGCAGTATTTT. Protein product: CASRGEGTDTQYF.